A selection of T cell receptor beta chains follows, all from one sample in a study of molecular identifiers for immune sequencing clone quantification. One entry per CDR3 protein, called by TCRdb with MiXCR from the PCR reads. The repertoire holds 250,000 to 400,000 distinct CDR3 sequences, with about 22% as singletons. The sample comprised naive CD8+ T cells from blood, with Jurkat cell RNA spiked in. These receptors were collected from a human donor in good health. Some libraries in this study had Jurkat cell RNA spiked in. Both conserved end residues are part of each CDR3. D genes are given only for firm matches. The size of a clone is reported for some rows only, either as once, few or many, or as a class for expanded clones.

clone size,V gene,D gene,J gene,CDR3 DNA,CDR3 protein
many,TRBV5-6,NA,TRBJ2-7,TGTGCCAGCAGCCCTAGAACAACCTACGAGCAGTACTTC,CASSPRTTYEQYF
many,TRBV6-6,TRBD1,TRBJ2-2,TGTGCCAGCAGTTCTGGGACAGGGAACACCGGGGAGCTGTTTTTT,CASSSGTGNTGELFF
NA,TRBV20-1,NA,TRBJ1-1,TGCAGTGCTAGAGATCCTGAGGGCACCACAACGAACACTGAAGCTTACTTT,CSARDPEGTTTNTEAYF
many,TRBV12-5,NA,TRBJ1-5,TGTGCTAGTGGTTTGGCAGGGCGTCAGCCCCAGCATTTT,CASGLAGRQPQHF
many,TRBV7-9,NA,TRBJ2-6,TGTGCCAGCAGTTCCCCGCGCGGCTCTGGGGCCAACGTCCTGACTTTC,CASSSPRGSGANVLTF
many,TRBV27,TRBD2,TRBJ2-7,TGTGCCAGCAGTTTAGGCGGGGAGGGCTACGAGCAGTACTTC,CASSLGGEGYEQYF
few,TRBV7-2,TRBD2,TRBJ2-1,TGTGCCAGCAAGGCCCCCAGCGGGAGCCATGAGCAGTTCTTC,CASKAPSGSHEQFF
many,TRBV28,NA,TRBJ2-7,TGTGCCAGCAGTTTACCCCTGGACTGGGACTCCTACGAGCAGTACTTC,CASSLPLDWDSYEQYF
few,TRBV12-3/TRBV12-4,NA,TRBJ2-3,TGTGCCAGCAGTTTTGTGGTTAGCACAGATACGCAGTATTTT,CASSFVVSTDTQYF
once,TRBV4-3,NA,TRBJ2-1,TGCGCCAGCAGCCAGGTTGGGATGAATGAGCAGTTCTTC,CASSQVGMNEQFF
NA,TRBV11-3,NA,TRBJ2-1,TGTGCCAGCAGCGCCTGGGATGGCGGGTCGAATGAGCAGTTCTTC,CASSAWDGGSNEQFF
few,TRBV7-6,TRBD1,TRBJ2-5,TGTGCCAGCAGCCCGCCGGGACAGGGGATTTCAGAGACCCAGTACTTC,CASSPPGQGISETQYF
NA,TRBV19,NA,TRBJ2-2,TGTGCCAGTAGTATCCTAGCGAACACCGGGGAGCTGTTTTTT,CASSILANTGELFF
many,TRBV9,NA,TRBJ1-1,TGTGCCAGCAGTGTAAACAGGAACACTGAAGCTTTCTTT,CASSVNRNTEAFF
few,TRBV7-9,NA,TRBJ1-1,TGTGCCAGCAGCCCCCGGGACCACCGTTTGAACACTGAAGCTTTCTTT,CASSPRDHRLNTEAFF
NA,TRBV7-9,NA,TRBJ1-6,TGTGCCAGCAGCTTACTTGTCTCAAAGGGAGCACCCCCCCACTTT,CASSLLVSKGAPPHF
many,TRBV5-1,NA,TRBJ2-4,TGCGCCAGCAGCTCCGACGGGGGAGGCATTCAGTACTTC,CASSSDGGGIQYF
few,TRBV4-3,NA,TRBJ2-3,TGCGCCAGCAGCCAAGATTGGGAGGAATATACAGATACGCAGTATTTT,CASSQDWEEYTDTQYF
NA,TRBV11-2,TRBD2,TRBJ2-3,TGTGCCAGCAGCTTAGATCTTCTGGCGGGGGGTAGCACAGATACGCAGTATTTT,CASSLDLLAGGSTDTQYF
NA,TRBV5-5,NA,TRBJ1-1,TGTGCCAGCAGCTCGCCGACAGGTGTGAACACTGAAGCTTTCTTT,CASSSPTGVNTEAFF
many,TRBV30,NA,TRBJ1-1,TGTGCCTGGAGTGTTGTGACGAACACTGAAGCTTTCTTT,CAWSVVTNTEAFF
many,TRBV7-2,NA,TRBJ1-1,TGTGCCAGCAGCTTACTTAGGGCGGGGACTGAAGCTTTCTTT,CASSLLRAGTEAFF
many,TRBV2,NA,TRBJ2-7,TGTGCCAGCAGTGAATTCGGGGGAGGCTGGTACGAGCAGTACTTC,CASSEFGGGWYEQYF
many,TRBV4-2,TRBD1,TRBJ2-3,TGTGCCAGCAGCCCGGACAGGGGGTCAGATACGCAGTATTTT,CASSPDRGSDTQYF
many,TRBV5-6,NA,TRBJ2-7,TGTGCCAGCAGCTTGGAGGACTACGAGCAGTACTTC,CASSLEDYEQYF
many,TRBV29-1,TRBD1,TRBJ1-4,TGCAGCGCGGAAGCTCAGGGGGGTAATGAAAAACTGTTTTTT,CSAEAQGGNEKLFF
many,TRBV9,NA,TRBJ2-3,TGTGCCAGCAGCGTAGCGGACGGGACAGATACGCAGTATTTT,CASSVADGTDTQYF
many,TRBV12-3/TRBV12-4,NA,TRBJ2-5,TGTGCCAGCAGCCTCCTGGAGCGACAGGCTGACCAAGAGACCCAGTACTTC,CASSLLERQADQETQYF
many,TRBV19,NA,TRBJ2-6,TGTGCCAGTAGTGACGGGAGTAGGGGGGCCAACGTCCTGACTTTC,CASSDGSRGANVLTF
many,TRBV19,TRBD1,TRBJ2-3,TGTGCCAGTACACCCCGGACAGGTGAAGACACAGATACGCAGTATTTT,CASTPRTGEDTDTQYF
many,TRBV12-3/TRBV12-4,NA,TRBJ2-1,TGTGCCAGCAGTTTAGGGTTTATGTATGAGCAGTTCTTC,CASSLGFMYEQFF
many,TRBV19,NA,TRBJ1-5,TGTGCCAGTAGTGCAGGGACACGTAGCAATCAGCCCCAGCATTTT,CASSAGTRSNQPQHF
many,TRBV4-3,TRBD2,TRBJ2-5,TGCGCCAGCAGCCAAGCCCTAGTTCGAGCGGGAGCGGCCGTGGAGACCCAGTACTTC,CASSQALVRAGAAVETQYF
many,TRBV7-3,TRBD1,TRBJ2-3,TGTGCCAGCAGCCCCACGGGACAGGGGTTTCCAGATACGCAGTATTTT,CASSPTGQGFPDTQYF
many,TRBV28,TRBD1,TRBJ1-5,TGTGCCAGCAGTTACGACAGGGGACGTCAGCCCCAGCATTTT,CASSYDRGRQPQHF
many,TRBV4-3,NA,TRBJ2-5,TGCGCCAGCAGCCAAGATCCCGGCGGGGCCCGGGAGACCCAGTACTTC,CASSQDPGGARETQYF
many,TRBV30,TRBD1,TRBJ2-7,TGTGCCTGGCAGGGACAGACCTACGAGCAGTACTTC,CAWQGQTYEQYF
NA,TRBV12-3/TRBV12-4,NA,TRBJ2-7,TGTGCCAGCAGTCCCTTCAGGGGCGAGCAGTACTTC,CASSPFRGEQYF
many,TRBV7-9,TRBD1,TRBJ1-2,TGTGCCAGCAGCCCCTACCCGACAGGGGGCTTTGGCTACACCTTC,CASSPYPTGGFGYTF
many,TRBV6-6,NA,TRBJ2-3,TGTGCCAGCAGTTCTGACAGTCAGGTAGTCGCAGATACGCAGTATTTT,CASSSDSQVVADTQYF
NA,TRBV4-2,TRBD1,TRBJ2-3,TGTGCCAGCAGCCACCCCACCGGGACAGGGGAGTTTAACACAGATACGCAGTATTTT,CASSHPTGTGEFNTDTQYF
many,TRBV7-2,TRBD2,TRBJ2-3,TGTGCCAGCAGTACTAGCGTAGATACGCAGTATTTT,CASSTSVDTQYF
NA,TRBV10-2,TRBD2,TRBJ2-3,TGCGCCAGCAGTGCTCCGGGACTAGCGGCCACCACAGATACGCAGTATTTT,CASSAPGLAATTDTQYF
many,TRBV28,TRBD1,TRBJ2-6,TGTGCCAGCAGTTCGCCGGGACAGGGGGCTTCTGGGGCCAACGTCCTGACTTTC,CASSSPGQGASGANVLTF
many,TRBV13,NA,TRBJ2-5,TGTGCCAGCAGCCCCTTTAAGGGTCGGATGGAGACCCAGTACTTC,CASSPFKGRMETQYF